The clone carrying this T cell receptor beta chain was seen a handful of times. Its target is not known. The record originates from a study of regulatory T cells in long-lasting Graves disease. On the study more broadly: Persistence in Graves' disease denoted antithyroid drug use beyond 5 years alongside positive TSH receptor antibodies. Study-wide results and limits: Few sampled subjects may have lowered accuracy. Relative to new patients (around 1,000), persistent patients exhibited greater sharing of public clonotypes (approximately 2,700). Patients with persistent Graves' had lower TCR diversity than newly diagnosed patients.

The time point denotes: persistent/refractory GD, antithyroid drugs over 5 years with positive TRAb. TCR sequences were obtained from RNA taken from PBMCs. For TCR beta, libraries came from iRepertoire HTBI primers and Arm-PCR of CDR3 regions. TCRdb re-called the multiplex PCR reads with MiXCR, one entry per CDR3 protein. The sample lists 650,000 to 700,000 distinct CDR3 sequences, around 30% occurring once. With 1 base removed from V and 7 bases from J, the gap between germline ends came to 11 bases. The CDR3 totals 12 residues. The germline V gene has CDR1 GTSNPN and CDR2 SVGIG (reference sequence).

The receptor was isolated from a female donor with Graves disease. The V gene is TRBV30, the J gene TRBJ2-7; D is uncertain. The specimen comprised peripheral blood mononuclear cells (PBMCs), sampled when the disease was refractory, from a patient treated with antithyroid drugs. The CDR3 nucleotides read TGTGCCTGGAGTGGGGCTTTCGAAGAGCAGTACTTC. Protein sequence: CAWSGAFEEQYF.